These T cell receptor beta chains were read from a single sample in a study of cytomegalovirus exposure and HLA in healthy donors. Measured with immunoSEQ multiplex PCR; TCRdb has only the in-frame clones, and not every one. The sample yields fewer than 250,000 clones, roughly nine tenths seen once. The sequencing sample was made of PBMCs. All receptors come from a boy aged 2-15 years in good health and CMV-seronegative. Each CDR3 is given with its conserved first and last residue. Each record gives: V gene, J gene, clone size, D gene, CDR3 protein, CDR3 DNA. D genes are given only for firm matches. Only some rows state a clone size, as once, few, many or a class for expanded clones.

v_gene: TRBV7-3; j_gene: TRBJ2-5; abundance: -; d_gene: TRBD1; CDR3aa: CASSLGGQGWETQYF; CDR3nt: TGTGCCAGCAGCTTAGGGGGACAGGGTTGGGAGACCCAGTACTTC
v_gene: TRBV6-5; j_gene: TRBJ2-7; abundance: -; d_gene: -; CDR3aa: CASRIVPSSYEQYF; CDR3nt: TGTGCCAGCAGAATAGTCCCAAGCTCCTACGAGCAGTACTTC
v_gene: TRBV6-1; j_gene: TRBJ1-1; abundance: few; d_gene: TRBD1; CDR3aa: CASSQQGKNTEAFF; CDR3nt: TGTGCCAGCAGTCAACAGGGGAAGAACACTGAAGCTTTCTTT
v_gene: TRBV14; j_gene: TRBJ2-3; abundance: once; d_gene: TRBD1; CDR3aa: CASSLPGQGKTDTQYF; CDR3nt: TGTGCCAGCAGTCTTCCGGGACAGGGAAAGACAGATACGCAGTATTTT
v_gene: TRBV7-3; j_gene: TRBJ2-1; abundance: once; d_gene: TRBD2; CDR3aa: CASSPRAGGDNEQFF; CDR3nt: TGTGCCAGCAGCCCTCGGGCGGGAGGGGACAATGAGCAGTTCTTC
v_gene: TRBV28; j_gene: TRBJ2-1; abundance: -; d_gene: TRBD2; CDR3aa: CASSFLIAGGTTDEQFF; CDR3nt: TGTGCCAGCAGTTTTCTGATAGCGGGAGGAACCACGGATGAGCAGTTCTTC
v_gene: TRBV28; j_gene: TRBJ2-5; abundance: -; d_gene: TRBD2; CDR3aa: CASSFRGEETQYF; CDR3nt: TGTGCCAGCAGTTTTCGGGGGGAAGAGACCCAGTACTTC
v_gene: TRBV6-5; j_gene: TRBJ2-2; abundance: -; d_gene: -; CDR3aa: CASSYLGGGELFF; CDR3nt: TGTGCCAGCAGTTACTTGGGGGGCGGGGAGCTGTTTTTT
v_gene: TRBV6-5; j_gene: TRBJ2-1; abundance: -; d_gene: TRBD2; CDR3aa: CASSSTSGASDEQFF; CDR3nt: TGTGCCAGCAGTTCGACTAGCGGGGCCTCGGATGAGCAGTTCTTC
v_gene: TRBV7-3; j_gene: TRBJ2-3; abundance: -; d_gene: -; CDR3aa: CASSPFQTRPGDTQYF; CDR3nt: TGTGCCAGCAGCCCCTTCCAGACACGGCCAGGGGATACGCAGTATTTT
v_gene: TRBV7-2; j_gene: TRBJ2-7; abundance: -; d_gene: -; CDR3aa: CASSSRIRYEQYF; CDR3nt: TGTGCCAGCAGCTCTAGAATTCGGTACGAGCAGTACTTC
v_gene: TRBV28; j_gene: TRBJ2-7; abundance: -; d_gene: TRBD2; CDR3aa: CASRGLAGAYEQYF; CDR3nt: TGTGCCAGCAGAGGACTAGCGGGGGCCTACGAGCAGTACTTC
v_gene: TRBV5-3; j_gene: TRBJ1-1; abundance: -; d_gene: -; CDR3aa: CARSPNEAFF; CDR3nt: TGTGCCAGAAGCCCAAATGAAGCTTTCTTT
v_gene: TRBV19; j_gene: TRBJ2-7; abundance: -; d_gene: TRBD2; CDR3aa: CASKAGGGYEQYF; CDR3nt: TGTGCCAGTAAAGCGGGGGGCGGCTACGAGCAGTACTTC
v_gene: TRBV5-4; j_gene: TRBJ2-6; abundance: -; d_gene: TRBD2; CDR3aa: CASSLAKRESGANVLTF; CDR3nt: TGTGCCAGCAGCTTGGCCAAGCGGGAATCCGGGGCCAACGTCCTGACTTTC